Detailed here is one T cell receptor (beta chain). Its antigen is as yet unknown. These data are taken from a study of shared clonotypes between healthy human individuals. Broader study findings: Memory subsets generally showed smaller estimated richness than naive subsets did. Approximately 4.6% of naive CD4 clonotypes were shared across a handful of donors.

Naive CD8 cells comprised CD45RO-negative, CCR7-positively selected cells, excluding terminally differentiated effector memory CD45RA+ cells. Germline V gene data show CDR1 as SGHTA and CDR2 as FQGNSA. Trimming left V 4 bases short and J 1 base short, with 20 bases between. The CDR3 consists of 17 residues. Measured with immunoSEQ multiplex PCR; TCRdb has only the in-frame clones, and not every one. The repertoire has about 800,000 clones, roughly 96% of them found once; the top ten carry approximately 0.2%. This sequence was found in a man aged 25 to 40 in good health. The chain combines TRBV7-2 with TRBJ2-7; D possibly corresponds to TRBD1 (6 bases). Material: naive CD8+ T cells sorted from blood. As DNA, the CDR3 is TGTGCCAGCAGCTCCTTTAGTGGTTGGGGGACATCCTACGAGCAGTACTTC. This translates into CASSSFSGWGTSYEQYF.